This T cell receptor beta chain is from a study of beta chain features in type 1 diabetes. Points from the study as a whole: Cells expressing TCR highly could be over-represented by cDNA sequencing. Although PCR might favor shorter templates, it would do so equally in patients and controls. Compared to healthy donors, patients appeared to have naive, central memory and Treg TCRB repertoires that were more alike.

This clone was picked up a small number of times. Its matching antigen is unknown. This sample also contains other DNA sequences that code for the same CDR3. Every bit of the isolated RNA underwent reverse transcription, so sequencing read expressed TCRB transcripts. Libraries were prepared by immunoSEQ multiplex PCR; TCRdb keeps only in-frame clonotypes and omits some of them. In the table there are under 800,000 clones, less than 20% of which are singletons. Trimming cost V 3 bases and J 1 base, with 6 bases left between them. CDR1 is KGHSH, CDR2 LQKENI, per germline. The CDR3 is 14 amino acids. The receptor comes from a man aged 18 to 30 in good health. The gene calls are TRBV18 and TRBJ2-2; no firm D call. Sample: naive CD4+ T cells from blood. CDR3 region: CASSPGLNTGELFF. For the CDR3, the DNA is TGTGCCAGCTCACCGGGATTGAACACCGGGGAGCTGTTTTTT. The full variable domain, with the rest looked up from reference TRBV18 and TRBJ2-2, is NAGVMQNPRHLVRRRGQEARLRCSPMKGHSHVYWYRQLPEEGLKFMVYLQKENIIDESGMPKERFSAEFPKEGPSILRIQQVVRGDSAAYFCASSPGLNTGELFFGEGSRLTVL.